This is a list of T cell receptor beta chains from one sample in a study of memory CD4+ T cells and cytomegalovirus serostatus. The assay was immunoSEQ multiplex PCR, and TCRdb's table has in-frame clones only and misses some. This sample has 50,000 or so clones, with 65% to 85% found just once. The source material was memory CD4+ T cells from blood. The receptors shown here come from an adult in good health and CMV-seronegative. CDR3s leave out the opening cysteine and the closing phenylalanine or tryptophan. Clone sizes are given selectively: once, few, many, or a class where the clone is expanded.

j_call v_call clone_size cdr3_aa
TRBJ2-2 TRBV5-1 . ASSFDRTGELF
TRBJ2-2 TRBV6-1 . ASSGSGGATGELF
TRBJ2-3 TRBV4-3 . ASSQGGESTDTQY
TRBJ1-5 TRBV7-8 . ASSLFRGNQPQH
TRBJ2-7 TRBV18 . ASSLGQDSYEQY
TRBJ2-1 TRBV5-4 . ASSSGVSYNEQF
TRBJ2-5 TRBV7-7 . ASSLGFGRGHQETQY
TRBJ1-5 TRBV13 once ASSLGGSGNQPQH
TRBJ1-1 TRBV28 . ASSFASAGNTEAF
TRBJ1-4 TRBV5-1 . ASSLGGSGTEKLF
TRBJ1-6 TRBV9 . ASSVEAGANSPLH
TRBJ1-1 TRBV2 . ASGKGGEAF
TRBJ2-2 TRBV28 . ASSDGQTYTGELF
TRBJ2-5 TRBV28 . ASSKTSGGEETQY
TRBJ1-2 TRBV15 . ATRRRTSDYGYT
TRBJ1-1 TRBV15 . ATSREGTVNEAF
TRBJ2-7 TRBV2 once ASSGRTDYFSYEQY
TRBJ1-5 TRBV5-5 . ASSLGQNNQPQH
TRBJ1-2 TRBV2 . ASKVRSELNGYT
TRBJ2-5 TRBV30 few AWSGGLQETQY
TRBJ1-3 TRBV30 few AWSAASSGNTIY
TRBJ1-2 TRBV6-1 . ASSEGVGNYGYT
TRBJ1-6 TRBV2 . ASSEAGHSLGNNSPLH
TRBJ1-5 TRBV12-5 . ASGLPNQPQH
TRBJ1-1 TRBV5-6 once ASSLGGQGYFEAF
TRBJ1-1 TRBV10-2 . ASSETDRGRGAF
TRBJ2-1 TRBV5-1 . ASSLFGRGPSRDEQF
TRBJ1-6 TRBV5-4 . ASSLRGGDSQHNSPLH
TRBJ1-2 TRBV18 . ASSGQGDYGYT
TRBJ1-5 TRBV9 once ASSPRDGYSNQPQH
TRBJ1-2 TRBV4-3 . ASSQDLDRNYGYT
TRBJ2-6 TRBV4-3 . ASSQEGTGGGANVLT
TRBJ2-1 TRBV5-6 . ASNFEGSRYNEQF
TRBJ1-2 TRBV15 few ATSPSGGANYGYT
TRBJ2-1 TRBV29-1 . SVEGTGKSYNEQF
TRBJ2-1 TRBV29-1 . SVEDGTGVWEQF
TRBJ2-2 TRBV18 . ASSPAPPLYTGELF
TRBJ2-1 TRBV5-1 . ASSSLAGGSINEQF
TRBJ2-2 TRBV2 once ASRRGAGFTGELF